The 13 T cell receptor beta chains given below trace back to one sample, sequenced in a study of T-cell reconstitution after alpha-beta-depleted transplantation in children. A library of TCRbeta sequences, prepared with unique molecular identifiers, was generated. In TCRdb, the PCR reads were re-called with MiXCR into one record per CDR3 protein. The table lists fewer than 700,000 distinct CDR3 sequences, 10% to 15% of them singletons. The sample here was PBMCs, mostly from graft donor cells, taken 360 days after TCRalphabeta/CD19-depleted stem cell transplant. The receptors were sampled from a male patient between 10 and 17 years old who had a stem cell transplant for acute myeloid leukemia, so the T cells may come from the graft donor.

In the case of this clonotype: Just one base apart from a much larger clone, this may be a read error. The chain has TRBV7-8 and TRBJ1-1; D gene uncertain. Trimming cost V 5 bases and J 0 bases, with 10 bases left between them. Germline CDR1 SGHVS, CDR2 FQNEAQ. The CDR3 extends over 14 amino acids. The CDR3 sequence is CASSATTLNTEAFF. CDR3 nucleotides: TGTGCCAGCAGCGCAACCACTCTGAACACTGAAGCTTTCTTT.

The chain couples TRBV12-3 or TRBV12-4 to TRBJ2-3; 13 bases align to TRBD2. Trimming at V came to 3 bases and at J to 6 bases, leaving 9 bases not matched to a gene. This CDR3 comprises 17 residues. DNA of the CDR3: TGTGCCAGCAGTTTCGGACTAGCGGGAGAATTCATTGATACGCAGTATTTT. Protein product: CASSFGLAGEFIDTQYF.

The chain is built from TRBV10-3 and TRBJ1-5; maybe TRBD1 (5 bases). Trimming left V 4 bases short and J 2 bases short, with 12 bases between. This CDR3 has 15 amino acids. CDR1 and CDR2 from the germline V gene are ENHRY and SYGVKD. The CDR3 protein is CAISGGGLGNQPQHF. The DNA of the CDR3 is TGTGCCATCAGTGGCGGGGGGTTAGGCAATCAGCCCCAGCATTTT.

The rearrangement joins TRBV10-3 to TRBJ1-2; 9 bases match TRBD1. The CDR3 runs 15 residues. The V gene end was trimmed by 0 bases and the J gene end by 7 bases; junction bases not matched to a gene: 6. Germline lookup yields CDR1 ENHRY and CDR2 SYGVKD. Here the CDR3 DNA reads TGTGCCATCAGTGAGTCTGGAACAGGGGGCAGTGGCTACACCTTC. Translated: CAISESGTGGSGYTF.

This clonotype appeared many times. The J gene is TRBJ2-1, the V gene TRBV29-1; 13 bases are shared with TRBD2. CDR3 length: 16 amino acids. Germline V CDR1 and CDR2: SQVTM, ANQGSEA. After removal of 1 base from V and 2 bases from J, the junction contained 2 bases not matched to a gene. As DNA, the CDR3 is TGCAGCGTTGAAGGGACTAGCGGGAGCCCCTACAATGAGCAGTTCTTC. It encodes CSVEGTSGSPYNEQFF.

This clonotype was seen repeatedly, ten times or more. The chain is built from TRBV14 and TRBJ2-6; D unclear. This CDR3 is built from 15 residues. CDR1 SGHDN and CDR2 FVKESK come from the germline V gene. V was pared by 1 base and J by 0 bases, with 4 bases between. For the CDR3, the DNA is TGTGCCAGCAGCCAAGTGGTCTCTGGGGCCAACGTCCTGACTTTC. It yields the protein CASSQVVSGANVLTF.

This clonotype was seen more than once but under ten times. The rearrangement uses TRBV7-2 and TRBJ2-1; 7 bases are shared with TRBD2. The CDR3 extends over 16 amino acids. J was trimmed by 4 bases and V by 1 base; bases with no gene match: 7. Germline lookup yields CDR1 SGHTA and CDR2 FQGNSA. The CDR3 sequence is CASSLGRRGSYNEQFF. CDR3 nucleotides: TGTGCCAGCAGCTTAGGAAGGCGGGGGTCGTACAATGAGCAGTTCTTC. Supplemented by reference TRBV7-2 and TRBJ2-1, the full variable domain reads GAGVSQSPSNKVTEKGKDVELRCDPISGHTALYWYRQSLGQGLEFLIYFQGNSAPDKSGLPSDRFSAERTGGSVSTLTIQRTQQEDSAVYLCASSLGRRGSYNEQFFGPGTRLTVL.

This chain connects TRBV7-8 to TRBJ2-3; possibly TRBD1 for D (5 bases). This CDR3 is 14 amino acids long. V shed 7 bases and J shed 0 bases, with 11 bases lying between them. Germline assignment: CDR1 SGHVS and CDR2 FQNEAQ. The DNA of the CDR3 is TGTGCCAGCACAGACAGTATGAGCACAGATACGCAGTATTTT. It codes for CASTDSMSTDTQYF. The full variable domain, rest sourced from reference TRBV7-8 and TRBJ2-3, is GAGVSQSPRYKVAKRGQDVALRCDPISGHVSLFWYQQALGQGPEFLTYFQNEAQLDKSGLPSDRFFAERPEGSVSTLKIQRTQQEDSAVYLCASTDSMSTDTQYFGPGTRLTVL.

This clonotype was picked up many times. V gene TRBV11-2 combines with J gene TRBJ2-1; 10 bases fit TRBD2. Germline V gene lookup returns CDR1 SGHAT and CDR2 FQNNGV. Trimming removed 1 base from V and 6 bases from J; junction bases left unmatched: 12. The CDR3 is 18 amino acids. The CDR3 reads CASSLVGMGTSAINEQFF. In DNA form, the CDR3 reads TGTGCCAGCAGCTTAGTAGGGATGGGGACTAGCGCAATCAATGAGCAGTTCTTC.

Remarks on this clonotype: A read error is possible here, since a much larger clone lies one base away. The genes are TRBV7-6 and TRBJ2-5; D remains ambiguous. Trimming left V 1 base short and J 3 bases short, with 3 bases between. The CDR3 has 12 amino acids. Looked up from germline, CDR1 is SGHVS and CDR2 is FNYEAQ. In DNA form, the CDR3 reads TGTGCCAGCAGCTTAGATGAAGAGACCCAGTACTTC. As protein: CASSLDEETQYF.

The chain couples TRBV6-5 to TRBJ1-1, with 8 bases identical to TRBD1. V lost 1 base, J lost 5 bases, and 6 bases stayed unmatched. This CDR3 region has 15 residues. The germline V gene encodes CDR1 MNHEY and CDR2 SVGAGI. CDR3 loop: CASSYYTGGVTEAFF. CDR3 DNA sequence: TGTGCCAGCAGTTACTATACAGGGGGGGTGACTGAAGCTTTCTTT.

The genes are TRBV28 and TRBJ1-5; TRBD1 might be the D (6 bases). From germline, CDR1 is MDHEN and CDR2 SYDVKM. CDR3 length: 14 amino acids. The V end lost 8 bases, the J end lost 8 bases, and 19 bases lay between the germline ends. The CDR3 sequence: CASSNGGPREPQHF. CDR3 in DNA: TGTGCCAGCTCCAATGGGGGGCCTAGGGAGCCCCAGCATTTT.

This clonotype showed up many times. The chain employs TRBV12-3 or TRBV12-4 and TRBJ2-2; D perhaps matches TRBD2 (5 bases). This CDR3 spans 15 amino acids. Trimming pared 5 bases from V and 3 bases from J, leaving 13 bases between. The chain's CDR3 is CASSPAPRDTGELFF. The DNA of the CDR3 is TGTGCCAGCAGTCCAGCCCCGAGGGACACCGGGGAGCTGTTTTTT.